This TCR beta chain was recovered during a study of Graves' ophthalmopathy and Graves' hyperthyroidism. Beta-chain TCR CDR3 regions were amplified from RNA transcripts. HTBI primers were used in a first-round RT-PCR, which preceded a second-round multiplex PCR. TCRdb reanalysed the multiplex PCR reads using MiXCR and keeps one entry per CDR3 protein. The data show about 170,000 distinct CDR3 sequences, with around two fifths seen just once and under 6.5% held by the top ten. This clonotype was seen repeatedly, ten times or more. The antigen is unknown. The study, taken as a whole, reports: Sensitivity of around 88% and specificity of almost 83% were achieved when a 13-signature model separated ophthalmopathy from stable hyperthyroidism.

The CDR3 consists of 16 residues. Germline V gene lookup returns CDR1 LNHDA and CDR2 SQIVND (reference sequence). V dropped 5 bases and J dropped 6; count of bases not matched to a gene: 11. J is TRBJ2-7 and V is TRBV19, with 12 bases fitting TRBD1. Sequences were obtained from peripheral blood. The sequence was obtained from a woman aged 40 to 50 with Graves' ophthalmopathy. The CDR3 is CASSVSGTGGVSEQYF. Here the CDR3 DNA reads TGTGCCAGTAGTGTCTCCGGGACAGGGGGCGTCTCCGAGCAGTACTTC.